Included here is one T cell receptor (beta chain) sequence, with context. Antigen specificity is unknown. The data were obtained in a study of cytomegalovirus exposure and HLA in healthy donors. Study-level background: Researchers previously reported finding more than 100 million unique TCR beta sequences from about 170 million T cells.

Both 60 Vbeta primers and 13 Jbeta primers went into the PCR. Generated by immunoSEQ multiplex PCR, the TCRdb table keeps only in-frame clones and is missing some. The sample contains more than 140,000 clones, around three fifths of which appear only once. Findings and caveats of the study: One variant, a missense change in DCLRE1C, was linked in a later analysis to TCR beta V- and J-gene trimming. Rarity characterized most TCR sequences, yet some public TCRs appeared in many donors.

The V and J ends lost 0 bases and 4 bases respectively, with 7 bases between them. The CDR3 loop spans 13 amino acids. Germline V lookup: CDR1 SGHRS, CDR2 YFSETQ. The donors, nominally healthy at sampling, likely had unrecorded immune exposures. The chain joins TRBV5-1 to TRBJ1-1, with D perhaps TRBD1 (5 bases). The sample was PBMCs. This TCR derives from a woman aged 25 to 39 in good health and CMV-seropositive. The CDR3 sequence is CASSLGGGTEAFF. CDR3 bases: TGCGCCAGCAGCTTGGGGGGGGGCACTGAAGCTTTCTTT. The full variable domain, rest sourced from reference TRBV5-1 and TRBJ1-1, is KAGVTQTPRYLIKTRGQQVTLSCSPISGHRSVSWYQQTPGQGLQFLFEYFSETQRNKGNFPGRFSGRQFSNSRSEMNVSTLELGDSALYLCASSLGGGTEAFFGQGTRLTVV.